Reported below is one T cell receptor (beta chain). Its antigen is still unknown. The CDR3 is 13 residues long. CDR1 and CDR2 (germline): SNHLY, FYNNEI. V lost 1 base, J lost 6 bases, and 10 bases lay in between. This record belongs to a study of beta chain features in type 1 diabetes. Regarding the study as a whole: The naive, central memory and Treg TCRB repertoires showed an apparent similarity that was greater among patients than among healthy donors. More deletions and fewer insertions at VDJ junctions were found in patients with type 1 diabetes.

Isolated RNA was reverse transcribed in full, so expressed TCRB transcripts were sequenced. An average of approximately 3.6 million reads was obtained for naive, central memory and regulatory T cell samples. Clones were sequenced by immunoSEQ multiplex PCR, and TCRdb holds only the in-frame ones, with some missing. Here the sample spans about 350,000 clones, around a fifth being singletons. This clonotype originated in a woman between 18 and 29 years old in good health. Sequenced material: naive CD4+ T cells from blood. The chain has TRBV2 and TRBJ2-7, with D perhaps matching TRBD2 (6 bases). The DNA for the CDR3 is TGTGCCAGCAGTGAAGGATGGGGGGTCGAGCAGTACTTC. Translating it yields CASSEGWGVEQYF.